These 24 T cell receptor beta chains were sequenced from one sample in a study of blood T cell repertoires in COVID-19. Generated by immunoSEQ multiplex PCR, the TCRdb table keeps only in-frame clones and is missing some. In the table there are 150,000 to 200,000 clones, 80% to 90% of which are singletons. Sequencing was carried out using peripheral blood. These receptors all come from a man aged 45-65 years with active or convalescent COVID-19.

The rearrangement links TRBV27 to TRBJ1-5; D ambiguous. The germline V gene has CDR1 MNHEY and CDR2 SMNVEV (reference sequence). The length of the CDR3 is 15 residues. V shed 4 bases and J shed 6 bases, with 16 bases lying between them. CDR3 residues: CASSYSQTAGQPQHF. DNA for the CDR3: TGTGCCAGCAGTTATTCCCAGACCGCGGGTCAGCCCCAGCATTTT.

The V gene is TRBV4-1, the J gene TRBJ2-7, with 7 nucleotides matching TRBD1. The CDR3 totals 18 residues. CDR1 and CDR2 (germline): MGHRA, YSYEKL. The trim removed 4 bases at V and 1 base at J, leaving 16 bases unmatched. CDR3 nucleotide sequence: TGCGCCAGCAGCCCCGCGCAGGGGGTCGGTGTTTCGTCCTACGAGCAGTACTTC. This encodes CASSPAQGVGVSSYEQYF.

This chain connects TRBV5-1 to TRBJ2-3; TRBD1 is a possible D gene (5 bases). The germline CDR1 and CDR2 sequences are SGHRS and YFSETQ. The CDR3 is 16 residues long. The V end was cut by 1 base, the J end by 0 bases, with 12 bases between. The chain's CDR3 is CASSLIRAASTDTQYF. CDR3 coding DNA: TGCGCCAGCAGCTTGATCAGGGCAGCTAGCACAGATACGCAGTATTTT.

As for this clone: Other nucleotide sequences in the sample specify the same CDR3. The V and J genes are TRBV7-9 and TRBJ1-4; 9 positions match TRBD1. With 4 bases clipped from V and 8 bases from J, the junction kept 5 bases outside the gene matches. There are 14 residues in the CDR3. Germline V lookup: CDR1 SEHNR, CDR2 FQNEAQ (reference sequence). The CDR3 sequence is CASSSQGAGEKLFF. CDR3 coding DNA: TGTGCCAGCAGCTCACAGGGGGCGGGCGAAAAACTGTTTTTT.

V gene TRBV4-2 combines with J gene TRBJ1-2; TRBD1 is a possible D gene (6 bases). CDR3 length: 14 residues. The germline V gene encodes CDR1 LGHNA and CDR2 YNFKEQ. V lost 1 base to trimming and J lost 8 bases, with 14 bases between them. CDR3 DNA sequence: TGTGCCAGCAGCCAAGTTCAGAAGGGGGAAGGCTACACCTTC. Protein sequence: CASSQVQKGEGYTF.

This clone was observed once. The rearrangement joins TRBV19 to TRBJ1-2; D gene uncertain. CDR1 and CDR2 from the germline V gene are LNHDA and SQIVND (reference sequence). Trimming left V 2 bases short and J 6 bases short, with 16 bases between. The CDR3 is 15 amino acids. In nucleotides, the CDR3 is TGTGCCAGTAGTATAAGGCACAGCCTTTTGGATGGCTACACCTTC. Translation: CASSIRHSLLDGYTF. Full variable domain (missing parts from reference TRBV19 and TRBJ1-2): DGGITQSPKYLFRKEGQNVTLSCEQNLNHDAMYWYRQDPGQGLRLIYYSQIVNDFQKGDIAEGYSVSREKKESFPLTVTSAQKNPTAFYLCASSIRHSLLDGYTFGSGTRLTVV.

This clone is a singleton in its sample. This chain connects TRBV11-2 to TRBJ2-1; no firm D call. Germline CDR1 and CDR2: SGHAT and FQNNGV. Trimming took off 1 base at V and 6 bases at J, with 10 bases between the two ends. This CDR3 is 14 amino acids long. In DNA, the CDR3 is TGTGCCAGCAGCTTAGGTTTGCAGGCCAATGAGCAGTTCTTC. Its translation: CASSLGLQANEQFF.

The V gene is TRBV24-1, the J gene TRBJ2-2, with D maybe TRBD2 (6 bases). Germline V CDR1 and CDR2: KGHDR, SFDVKD. Trimming pared 5 bases from V and 5 bases from J, leaving 23 bases between. The CDR3 is 18 amino acids. CDR3 sequence: CATSVGGGALSRTGELFF. CDR3 nucleotides: TGTGCCACCAGTGTGGGTGGAGGGGCCCTCTCTCGGACCGGGGAGCTGTTTTTT.

Here the CDR3 reads CASRQLTTTLEQFF. The CDR3 coding sequence is TGCGCCAGCAGGCAACTAACCACCACACTTGAGCAGTTCTTC. This chain links TRBV10-2 with TRBJ2-1; D unresolved. V lost 6 bases, J lost 9 bases, and 18 bases lay in between. The CDR3 contains 14 residues. CDR1 and CDR2 from the germline V gene are WSHSY and SAAADI.

V and J are TRBV18 and TRBJ2-5; D is perhaps TRBD1 (5 bases). The germline V gene has CDR1 KGHSH and CDR2 LQKENI. V was shortened by 2 bases and J by 5 bases, with 6 bases between the two germline ends. The CDR3 runs to 12 residues. This CDR3 reads CASSPKGETQYF. The DNA for the CDR3 is TGTGCCAGCTCACCAAAGGGGGAGACCCAGTACTTC.

V usage is TRBV5-1 and J usage is TRBJ2-3; the match to TRBD1 covers 10 bases. Germline CDR1 SGHRS, CDR2 YFSETQ. The CDR3 has 13 amino acids. With V trimmed by 6 bases and J by 4 bases, 2 bases remained unmatched. The CDR3 sequence is CASKDRGADTQYF. The DNA of the CDR3 is TGCGCCAGCAAGGACAGGGGGGCAGATACGCAGTATTTT.

The chain joins TRBV7-9 to TRBJ2-1; D uncertain. CDR3 length: 15 residues. The germline V and J ends were trimmed by 4 bases and 0 bases, with 10 bases remaining between them. Germline CDR1 and CDR2: SEHNR and FQNEAQ (reference sequence). CDR3 DNA: TGTGCCAGCAGCTCCATCCTGAGCTCCTACAATGAGCAGTTCTTC. It codes for CASSSILSSYNEQFF.

The chain uses TRBV6-5 and TRBJ1-4, with D unclear. The CDR3 length is 14 residues. CDR1 and CDR2 (germline): MNHEY, SVGAGI. V lost 0 bases and J 8 bases, leaving 10 bases between the germline ends. CDR3 sequence: CASSYSRSLEKLFF. The CDR3 nucleotides are TGTGCCAGCAGTTACTCGAGATCCCTGGAAAAACTGTTTTTT.

This rearrangement joins TRBV9 to TRBJ2-7; 7 bases are a match to TRBD2. Germline CDR1 and CDR2: SGDLS and YYNGEE. V trimming: 3 bases; J trimming: 0 bases; junction bases outside the gene matches: 12. The CDR3 length is 17 residues. The CDR3 nucleotides are TGTGCCAGCAGCGCCCACGCTGCGGGCGGGGGCTCCTACGAGCAGTACTTC. Encoded protein: CASSAHAAGGGSYEQYF.

The chain joins TRBV5-4 to TRBJ1-4; perhaps TRBD1 as D (5 bases). Trimming removed 5 bases at V and 7 bases at J, with 15 bases between. The germline CDR1 and CDR2 sequences are SGHNT and YYREEE (reference sequence). The CDR3 sequence is 14 residues long. CDR3: CASRPDRDREKLFF. The CDR3 DNA follows: TGTGCCAGCAGACCCGACAGAGACCGTGAAAAACTGTTTTTT.

The chain joins TRBV28 to TRBJ1-1; no firm D call. V lost 5 bases, J lost 1 base, and 17 bases lay in between. The CDR3 covers 16 residues. Germline V gene lookup returns CDR1 MDHEN and CDR2 SYDVKM. The CDR3 is CASSISPLGGNTEAFF. As DNA, the CDR3 is TGTGCCAGCAGTATCTCCCCCTTAGGCGGGAACACTGAAGCTTTCTTT.

The rearrangement links TRBV19 to TRBJ1-2; TRBD1 might be the D (5 bases). CDR1 and CDR2 (germline): LNHDA, SQIVND (reference sequence). V was pared by 3 bases and J by 7 bases, with 15 bases between. The CDR3 is 14 amino acids. CDR3 loop: CASSIPNGGGGYTF. The CDR3 bases are TGTGCCAGTAGTATCCCAAACGGGGGGGGTGGCTACACCTTC.

Concerning this clone: One end of the junction fails to match germline, which may point to a read error. The V and J genes are TRBV11-3 and TRBJ1-2, with D possibly TRBD1 on 6 matching bases. There are 9 residues in the CDR3. Germline CDR1 is SGHNT and CDR2 is YENEEA. CDR3 residues: CASPPQGFF. The CDR3, as DNA: TGTGCCAGCCCCCCACAGGGCTTCTTC.

V usage is TRBV11-2 and J usage is TRBJ2-5; TRBD2 matches 7 bases. Per germline, CDR1 SGHAT and CDR2 FQNNGV. Trimming cost V 3 bases and J 4 bases; bases outside gene matches: 8. The CDR3 loop spans 15 amino acids. The CDR3 protein is CASSFSGTVGETQYF. DNA for the CDR3: TGTGCCAGCAGCTTCAGCGGGACGGTAGGAGAGACCCAGTACTTC.

This chain uses TRBV19 with TRBJ1-5, with 8 bases identical to TRBD1. Germline loops: CDR1 LNHDA, CDR2 SQIVND (reference sequence). The V and J ends lost 6 bases and 6 bases, in that order; junction bases with no gene match: 7. The CDR3 sequence is 14 residues long. The CDR3 sequence is CASRADRGIQPQHF. The CDR3 nucleotides are TGTGCCAGTAGGGCTGACAGGGGCATTCAGCCCCAGCATTTT.

The CDR3 region is CASSLDRVAGYEQYF. The CDR3 DNA follows: TGTGCCAGCAGCTTGGATAGGGTAGCGGGGTACGAGCAGTACTTC. V and J are TRBV5-4 and TRBJ2-7, with 8 bases matching TRBD2. The junction had 6 bases not matched to a gene; V was cut back by 0 bases and J by 4 bases. The germline V gene encodes CDR1 SGHNT and CDR2 YYREEE (reference sequence). The length of the CDR3 is 15 residues.

This clone was counted between two and nine times. This chain connects TRBV10-1 to TRBJ2-5, with 9 bases lining up with TRBD1. This CDR3 contains 14 residues. V was clipped by 2 bases and J by 6 bases; unmatched bases: 4. The germline V gene has CDR1 WNHNN and CDR2 SYGVQD (reference sequence). CDR3 sequence (DNA): TGCGCCAGCAGTGAGGGGACAGGGATGAAGACCCAGTACTTC. Residues: CASSEGTGMKTQYF.

The rearrangement joins TRBV7-9 to TRBJ1-2, with 8 bases lining up with TRBD1. Germline CDR1 is SEHNR and CDR2 is FQNEAQ (reference sequence). This CDR3 is 15 amino acids long. The trim removed 3 bases at V and 2 bases at J, leaving 5 bases unmatched. CDR3 nucleotides: TGTGCCAGCAGCTTCTCGGACAGGGCCAACTATGGCTACACCTTC. This gives the protein CASSFSDRANYGYTF.

This chain uses TRBV3-1 (or the pseudogene TRBV3-2) with TRBJ1-2; 9 bases align to TRBD1. Germline loops: CDR1 LGHDT, CDR2 YNNKEL (reference sequence). The CDR3 is made up of 14 amino acids. J was trimmed by 8 bases and V by 5 bases; bases with no gene match: 9. The CDR3 here is CASSGQQGARGYTF. Written as DNA, the CDR3 is TGTGCCAGCAGCGGGCAACAGGGGGCGCGCGGCTACACCTTC.